The 18 T cell receptor beta chains below come from one sample, sequenced in a study of blood T cells in healthy people across ages. Primed by a sample-barcoded 5' primer and a J-beta primer mix, a second PCR proceeded for about 7 to 12 cycles. TCRdb redid the calling of the 5' RACE reads with MiXCR, one entry per CDR3 protein. The sample shows about 1,500,000 distinct CDR3 sequences, 28% of them seen only once. Sequencing used blood. These receptors all stem from a woman in her 30s in good health.

This clonotype was counted between two and nine times. The chain couples TRBV20-1 to TRBJ1-1; 7 bases are shared with TRBD1. Germline lookup yields CDR1 DFQATT and CDR2 SNEGSKA (reference sequence). This CDR3 has 12 amino acids. The ends lost 6 bases at V and 1 base at J; junction bases unmatched: 2. The CDR3 sequence is CSAWTGNTEAFF. The CDR3 nucleotides read TGCAGTGCGTGGACAGGGAACACTGAAGCTTTCTTT.

The chain joins TRBV7-3 to TRBJ1-1, with D hard to call. The CDR3 has 15 amino acids. Germline-derived CDR1 and CDR2 are SGHTA and FQGTGA. With 1 base removed from V and 1 base from J, the gap between germline ends came to 10 bases. CDR3 sequence: CASSLNSNENTEAFF. The CDR3 DNA reads TGTGCCAGCAGCTTAAATTCCAACGAGAACACTGAAGCTTTCTTT. The whole variable domain, remainder taken from reference TRBV7-3 and TRBJ1-1, is GAGVSQTPSNKVTEKGKYVELRCDPISGHTALYWYRQSLGQGPEFLIYFQGTGAADDSGLPNDRFFAVRPEGSVSTLKIQRTERGDSAVYLCASSLNSNENTEAFFGQGTRLTVV.

The CDR3: CSALSRQENTGELFF. CDR3 DNA sequence: TGCAGTGCCCTCTCGAGACAGGAAAACACCGGGGAGCTGTTTTTT. This chain uses TRBV20-1 with TRBJ2-2; TRBD1 might be the D (6 bases). The CDR3 loop spans 15 amino acids. Trimming stripped 6 bases from V and 2 bases from J, with 16 bases between. The germline CDR1 and CDR2 sequences are DFQATT and SNEGSKA (reference sequence).

The chain carries TRBV12-3 or TRBV12-4 and TRBJ1-5; 12 nucleotides agree with TRBD1. The CDR3 extends over 18 amino acids. The V segment lost 4 bases and the J segment 0 bases; nucleotides outside the gene matches: 7. The CDR3 loop is CASSSGTGGGYSNQPQHF. The CDR3 coding sequence is TGTGCCAGCAGTTCCGGGACAGGGGGCGGCTATAGCAATCAGCCCCAGCATTTT.

Of note for this clonotype: A read error may account for a junction end that differs from germline. The gene calls are TRBV7-2 and TRBJ2-7; D not certain. CDR1 and CDR2 from the germline V gene are SGHTA and FQGNSA. The CDR3 sequence is 14 residues long. The CDR3 nucleotides read TGTGCCAACAGCAACCCCACAGTGGCCTACGAGCAGTACTTC. It specifies CANSNPTVAYEQYF.

The chain links TRBV7-2 to TRBJ2-1; TRBD1 aligns across 10 bases. The junction had 8 bases not matched to a gene; V was cut back by 4 bases and J by 2 bases. This CDR3 contains 17 residues. Germline CDR1 SGHTA, CDR2 FQGNSA. The CDR3 reads CASSSPWGTGAYNEQFF. The CDR3 DNA is TGTGCCAGCAGCTCCCCATGGGGGACAGGGGCCTACAATGAGCAGTTCTTC.

This clonotype was detected ten times or more. This rearrangement joins TRBV7-2 to TRBJ2-5; 12 bases align to TRBD2. Trimming took 3 bases from V and 0 from J; bases not matched to a gene: 5. Germline loops: CDR1 SGHTA, CDR2 FQGNSA. The CDR3 is 17 residues long. The CDR3 spells CASSFGLAGLYQETQYF. In nucleotides, the CDR3 is TGTGCCAGCAGCTTCGGACTAGCGGGACTGTACCAAGAGACCCAGTACTTC.

This clonotype was counted many times. The chain couples TRBV20-1 to TRBJ1-2; 9 bases match TRBD1. CDR3 length: 14 amino acids. Losses at the gene ends were 0 bases for V and 5 bases for J; bases not matched to a gene: 4. Germline CDR1 is DFQATT and CDR2 is SNEGSKA (reference sequence). In nucleotides, the CDR3 is TGCAGTGCTAGAGAGGACAGGGGAGGGTATGGCTACACCTTC. Residues: CSAREDRGGYGYTF.

This clonotype was detected many times. The CDR3 DNA follows: TGTGCCAGCAGCATCAAGGGCTCTGGGGCCAACGTCCTGACTTTC. This sequence encodes CASSIKGSGANVLTF. The chain has TRBV7-2 and TRBJ2-6, with D uncertain. This CDR3 has 15 amino acids. Per the germline V gene, CDR1 is SGHTA and CDR2 is FQGNSA. V lost 5 bases to trimming and J lost 0 bases, with 8 bases between them.

The chain carries TRBV6-5 and TRBJ1-1, with TRBD1 matching over 9 bases. This CDR3 contains 15 residues. Looked up from germline, CDR1 is MNHEY and CDR2 is SVGAGI. J lost 2 bases, V lost 2 bases, and 3 bases had no gene match. CDR3: CASSYRTGVNTEAFF. The CDR3 nucleotides are TGTGCCAGCAGTTACCGGACAGGGGTCAACACTGAAGCTTTCTTT.

This clonotype was counted a few times. The gene calls are TRBV5-1 and TRBJ2-3; TRBD1 or TRBD2 may be the D gene (5 bases each). The V end lost 2 bases, the J end lost 5 bases, and 12 bases lay between the germline ends. CDR1 is SGHRS, CDR2 YFSETQ, per germline. This CDR3 spans 14 amino acids. CDR3 sequence reads: CASSFGDPRDTQYF. Here the CDR3 DNA reads TGCGCCAGCAGCTTCGGGGACCCACGAGATACGCAGTATTTT.

The sample holds many counts of this clonotype. The chain combines TRBV29-1 with TRBJ2-7; TRBD1 matches at 10 bases. Germline-derived CDR1 and CDR2 are SQVTM and ANQGSEA. V dropped 3 bases and J dropped 1; count of bases not matched to a gene: 3. The CDR3 is 14 amino acids. The CDR3: CSVEGQGTSYEQYF. The CDR3 coding sequence is TGCAGCGTTGAGGGACAGGGGACGTCCTACGAGCAGTACTTC.

Details on this clonotype: This could be a read error, since a much larger clone is one nucleotide away. This chain connects TRBV29-1 to TRBJ2-7; D is unresolved. The CDR3 spans 13 residues. Germline CDR1 is SQVTM and CDR2 is ANQGSEA. Trimming shortened V by 4 bases and J by 0 bases, and 10 bases separated the two germline ends. The CDR3 coding sequence is TGCAGCGTTGTGTCTAGGAGCTCCTACGAGCAGTACTTC. Amino acids: CSVVSRSSYEQYF.

At least ten counts were recorded for this clonotype. The chain combines TRBV29-1 with TRBJ2-5; D gene uncertain. V was cut by 0 bases and J by 4 bases, with 9 bases left in between. Germline values: CDR1 SQVTM, CDR2 ANQGSEA. This CDR3 spans 13 amino acids. The CDR3 bases are TGCAGCGTTGAAGAGAATCAAGGAGAGACCCAGTACTTC. Its translation is CSVEENQGETQYF.

Many counts were recorded for this clonotype. The chain employs TRBV5-1 and TRBJ1-5; D remains unclear. CDR3 length: 13 residues. Germline values: CDR1 SGHRS, CDR2 YFSETQ. V lost 4 bases to trimming and J lost 4 bases, with 9 bases between them. CDR3 protein: CASSLDTNQPQHF. The CDR3 DNA reads as TGCGCCAGCAGCCTCGATACAAATCAGCCCCAGCATTTT.

The chain recombines TRBV30 with TRBJ1-5; D perhaps matches TRBD1 (5 bases). CDR1 and CDR2 (germline): GTSNPN, SVGIG (reference sequence). The CDR3 loop spans 13 amino acids. Trimming removed 0 bases from V and 10 bases from J, with 13 bases in between. The CDR3 is CAWSVRERAPQHF. CDR3 sequence (DNA): TGTGCCTGGAGTGTCAGGGAGAGGGCCCCCCAGCATTTT.

This chain connects TRBV2 to TRBJ1-4; D ambiguous. The germline CDR1 and CDR2 sequences are SNHLY and FYNNEI. The V gene lost 4 bases and the J gene lost 4 bases, with 7 bases spanning the gap. The CDR3 covers 13 residues. The CDR3 protein is CASSGTYNEKLFF. CDR3 coding DNA: TGTGCCAGCAGTGGTACCTATAATGAAAAACTGTTTTTT.

Regarding this clonotype: The junction differs from germline at one of its ends, possibly a read error. The chain carries TRBV5-1 and TRBJ2-3; TRBD1 agrees at 10 bases. The CDR3 has 16 residues. CDR1 is SGHRS and CDR2 is YFSETQ in the germline V gene. The CDR3 bases are TGCGCCAGCAGACGTTCCTGGGACAGGGGCACGGATACGCAGTATTTT. The encoded protein is CASRRSWDRGTDTQYF. Together with reference TRBV5-1 and TRBJ2-3, the CDR3 gives the full variable domain: KAGVTQTPRYLIKTRGQQVTLSCSPISGHRSVSWYQQTPGQGLQFLFEYFSETQRNKGNFPGRFSGRQFSNSRSEMNVSTLELGDSALYLCASRRSWDRGTDTQYFGPGTRLTVL.